Following are 13 T cell receptor beta chains from one sample sequenced in a study of technical replicates of blood from a handful of donors. The data were produced by immunoSEQ multiplex PCR, yet TCRdb's version contains in-frame clones alone and is incomplete. The sample shows around 100,000 clones, approximately 95% of them seen only once. Input material: T cells isolated from PBMCs. These receptors all come from a human donor in good health.

This clone has a single count. V gene TRBV27 combines with J gene TRBJ1-1; D may be TRBD1 (6 bases). The V and J ends lost 3 bases and 11 bases respectively, with 13 bases between them. There are 12 residues in the CDR3. The V gene's germline CDR1 is MNHEY and CDR2 SMNVEV (reference sequence). The DNA for the CDR3 is TGTGCCAGCAGTTTCCCCGGGACAATGGCTTTCTTT. Its protein is CASSFPGTMAFF.

The V gene is TRBV7-9, the J gene TRBJ2-1; D not certain. Deletions cut 4 bases from V and 8 bases from J, with 9 bases between. The germline V gene has CDR1 SEHNR and CDR2 FQNEAQ (reference sequence). CDR3 length: 12 residues. This chain's CDR3 is CASSSLADEQFF. Here the CDR3 DNA reads TGTGCCAGCAGCTCCCTGGCCGATGAGCAGTTCTTC.

The chain couples TRBV5-4 to TRBJ1-3, with 8 bases aligning to TRBD1. The V segment lost 3 bases and the J segment 3 bases; nucleotides outside the gene matches: 5. Germline lookup yields CDR1 SGHNT and CDR2 YYREEE (reference sequence). The CDR3 has 15 residues. The CDR3 nucleotides are TGTGCCAGCAGCTCCGGACAGGGCCTTGGAAACACCATATATTTT. Encoded protein: CASSSGQGLGNTIYF.

The chain recombines TRBV11-2 with TRBJ1-1, with TRBD1 matching over 7 bases. V trimming: 8 bases; J trimming: 4 bases; junction bases outside the gene matches: 16. CDR3 size: 16 residues. Germline V gene lookup returns CDR1 SGHAT and CDR2 FQNNGV. The CDR3 DNA sequence: TGTGCCAGCGGTGGATCAAGTGGGACAGTAATCACTGAAGCTTTCTTT. This encodes CASGGSSGTVITEAFF.

This chain connects TRBV2 to TRBJ1-3, with 7 bases that match TRBD1. Trimming took 10 bases from V and 2 from J; bases not matched to a gene: 8. This CDR3 is 14 amino acids long. Germline V gene sequence: CDR1 SNHLY, CDR2 FYNNEI. The CDR3 sequence is CATLLTGTGNTIYF. The CDR3 DNA sequence: TGTGCCACCCTTCTGACAGGGACTGGAAACACCATATATTTT. The entire variable domain, with the rest obtained from reference TRBV2 and TRBJ1-3, is as follows: EPEVTQTPSHQVTQMGQEVILRCVPISNHLYFYWYRQILGQKVEFLVSFYNNEISEKSEIFDDQFSVERPDGSNFTLKIRSTKLEDSAMYFCATLLTGTGNTIYFGEGSWLTVV.

The chain links TRBV5-1 to TRBJ1-2; 10 bases match TRBD1. The junction had 7 bases not matched to a gene; V was cut back by 4 bases and J by 4 bases. The germline V gene encodes CDR1 SGHRS and CDR2 YFSETQ. The CDR3 has 15 amino acids. CDR3 sequence: CASSHGTGVVYGYTF. CDR3 sequence (DNA): TGCGCCAGCAGCCACGGGACAGGGGTTGTCTATGGCTACACCTTC.

The V gene is TRBV18, the J gene TRBJ2-1, with 9 nucleotides matching TRBD1. There are 15 residues in the CDR3. V was pared by 6 bases and J by 7 bases, with 10 bases of the junction left unmatched. Germline CDR1 and CDR2: KGHSH and LQKENI. The CDR3 DNA reads as TGTGCCAGCTCGTATCGGGACAGGGAGAATAATGAGCAGTTCTTC. Its protein product is CASSYRDRENNEQFF.

For the CDR3, the DNA is TGCGCCAGCAGCCAAGATAACAGGGACATTGATGGCTACACCTTC. It codes for CASSQDNRDIDGYTF. The chain couples TRBV4-1 to TRBJ1-2, with D perhaps TRBD1 (6 bases). Trimming removed 0 bases at V and 6 bases at J, with 14 bases between. This CDR3 region has 15 residues. Germline lookup yields CDR1 MGHRA and CDR2 YSYEKL.

This chain connects TRBV13 to TRBJ2-1, with D possibly being TRBD2 (6 bases). The germline V gene encodes CDR1 PRHDT and CDR2 FYEKMQ (reference sequence). CDR3 length equals 13 residues. Trimming cost V 5 bases and J 8 bases, with 13 bases left between them. The CDR3 DNA sequence: TGTGCCAGCAGCCCGCGGGACCTTGATGAGCAGTTCTTC. Translating gives CASSPRDLDEQFF. The variable domain in full, with the rest retrieved from reference TRBV13 and TRBJ2-1, is AAGVIQSPRHLIKEKRETATLKCYPIPRHDTVYWYQQGPGQDPQFLISFYEKMQSDKGSIPDRFSAQQFSDYHSELNMSSLELGDSALYFCASSPRDLDEQFFGPGTRLTVL.

CDR3: CATSGQFSQGYEQYF. The CDR3 DNA reads as TGTGCCACCAGCGGACAATTTTCACAGGGGTACGAGCAGTACTTC. V usage is TRBV15 and J usage is TRBJ2-5; 7 bases match TRBD1. The J call is doubtful: the DNA matches TRBJ2-7 better. Germline CDR1 LNHNV, CDR2 YYDKDF (reference sequence). CDR3 size: 15 residues.

Here the CDR3 reads CASSASGRVGNEQFF. The DNA for the CDR3 is TGTGCCAGCAGCGCTAGCGGGAGGGTCGGCAATGAGCAGTTCTTC. The chain recombines TRBV9 with TRBJ2-1; 12 bases map to TRBD2. Unmatched junction bases numbered 4, after V lost 3 bases and J lost 6 bases. The germline V gene has CDR1 SGDLS and CDR2 YYNGEE. This CDR3 has 15 residues.

J is TRBJ2-1 and V is TRBV25-1; a possible D gene is TRBD2 (5 bases). Germline assignment: CDR1 MGHDK and CDR2 SYGVNS. Trimming stripped 11 bases from V and 2 bases from J, with 19 bases between. The CDR3 covers 15 residues. Written as DNA, the CDR3 is TGTGCCTCAACGGGGAGTCCTAAAACCTACAATGAGCAGTTCTTC. Its protein product is CASTGSPKTYNEQFF.

V is TRBV12-2 and J is TRBJ1-5; the D segment call TRBD1 is taken from the table without a DNA check. TRBV12-2 is a documented pseudogene. The CDR3 extends over 16 amino acids. DNA of the CDR3: TGTGCAGCCTATAGTGAAGGCTTGACAGGCAATCAGCCCCAGCATTTT. This sequence encodes CAAYSEGLTGNQPQHF.